A selection of T cell receptor beta chains follows, all from one sample in a study of T cells after yellow fever vaccination. One entry per CDR3 protein results from TCRdb running MiXCR on the 5' RACE reads. The data contain about 300,000 distinct CDR3 sequences, around 7.3% of them singletons. This specimen was PBMCs, taken roughly 47 days after the first yellow fever vaccination. The receptors derive from a man aged 18 to 30 who received the YFV17D yellow fever vaccine. The conserved cysteine and the conserved F or W are not part of the CDR3 here. Fields, in order: J gene, clone size, V gene, CDR3 protein. Where a row states a size, it is once, few, many or the class of an expanded clone; other rows omit it.

TRBJ2-7 . TRBV2 ASSEAPRGEQY
TRBJ2-5 many TRBV7-2 ASSGQPQETQY
TRBJ2-1 few TRBV3-1 ASSPSGSEREQF
TRBJ2-3 many TRBV11-3 ASSGRSFTDTQY
TRBJ1-6 few TRBV12-3/TRBV12-4 ASKRTGPASPLH
TRBJ1-1 many TRBV7-2 ASSLATGGTEAF
TRBJ1-5 few TRBV4-1 ASSQAPGFSQPQH
TRBJ2-2 . TRBV4-1 ASSQERSRGGTGELF
TRBJ2-7 . TRBV7-8 ASGLPHEQY
TRBJ2-2 . TRBV7-9 ASSLGQGENTGELF
TRBJ2-7 many TRBV6-1 ASRPGLAGALPNEQY
TRBJ1-1 few TRBV10-2 ASNPGHWATEAF
TRBJ1-2 . TRBV10-3 AISASPTGGFGYT
TRBJ2-1 few TRBV6-6 AIRDSYTNEQF
TRBJ2-5 . TRBV7-2 ASSLAGTAETQY
TRBJ2-1 . TRBV7-9 ASSLMAGFNEQF
TRBJ2-1 . TRBV20-1 CANGLAGGGSYNEQF
TRBJ1-4 . TRBV5-6 ASRIQGAGEKLF
TRBJ2-2 . TRBV7-7 ASSSSGELF
TRBJ1-4 few TRBV6-5 ASSPRELATNEKLF
TRBJ2-5 . TRBV29-1 SVEESVVEETQY
TRBJ2-3 . TRBV5-1 ASTRTGGTDTQY
TRBJ2-2 many TRBV7-3 ASRTGPGELF
TRBJ2-7 many TRBV18 ASSPGAPAPQY
TRBJ1-1 few TRBV7-2 ASSLTTARNTEAF
TRBJ2-5 few TRBV5-6 ASSRPATGTQETQY
TRBJ2-1 few TRBV7-2 ASSRPMRGEQF
TRBJ2-3 many TRBV29-1 SVRRITTDTQY
TRBJ2-3 few TRBV2 ASGESSGVTDTQY
TRBJ2-6 many TRBV7-2 ASSPWALRGGANVLT
TRBJ1-6 many TRBV10-3 AISESQGPGNSPLH
TRBJ1-4 few TRBV5-1 ASSYGRNYNEKLF
TRBJ1-4 many TRBV18 ASSPQARLHEKLF
TRBJ2-5 . TRBV9 ASSVASGSMQETQY
TRBJ2-1 many TRBV7-2 ASSPTGRGEVEQF
TRBJ1-1 many TRBV13 ASSLLRGPEAF
TRBJ2-3 many TRBV19 ASTDFTDTQY
TRBJ2-3 many TRBV5-4 ASSHYRGVADTQY
TRBJ2-3 many TRBV7-2 ASRPRDRGSGTDTQY
TRBJ2-1 many TRBV7-9 ASSGSGTGSRYEQF
TRBJ2-3 many TRBV12-3/TRBV12-4 ASSLSGGTPPY
TRBJ2-1 many TRBV9 ASSGGAPYNEQF
TRBJ2-7 . TRBV27 ASSFGQGSVEQY
TRBJ2-3 . TRBV6-1 ASSPSPEGTDTQY
TRBJ2-3 few TRBV7-9 ASRPAGPTDTQY
TRBJ1-6 many TRBV29-1 SVKTGTGNSPLH
TRBJ1-1 few TRBV10-2 ASSVQGTLGAF
TRBJ2-5 few TRBV5-4 ASSLGDSETQY
TRBJ1-2 few TRBV4-3 ASSHLERTGGYT
TRBJ2-3 . TRBV14 ASSQDSPETWVYDTQY
TRBJ2-5 few TRBV5-6 ASSLMGTGFGETQY
TRBJ2-5 few TRBV29-1 SVDRSQETQY
TRBJ1-2 . TRBV11-2 ASSPGVLANYGYT
TRBJ1-4 . TRBV18 ASSPLTRNEKLF
TRBJ2-1 . TRBV6-5 ASSYSSRGHYNEQF
TRBJ2-7 many TRBV3-1 ASSQDTSEQY
TRBJ1-6 few TRBV5-4 ASSLEGGRNSPLH
TRBJ2-3 few TRBV15 ATSRAREGTDTQY
TRBJ1-3 few TRBV10-3 AISGAPRDTIY